These T cell receptor beta chains were read from a single sample in a study of radiotherapy plus CTLA-4 blockade in lung cancer. The method was immunoSEQ multiplex PCR; TCRdb's version includes in-frame clones alone and lacks a portion of them. Here the sample spans around 72,000 clones, over 65% being singletons. The sequences come from peripheral blood, collected from a patient treated with radiotherapy plus ipilimumab. The receptors shown here come from a human donor with non-small cell lung cancer who had a complete response to radiotherapy plus ipilimumab. Both conserved end residues are part of each CDR3. Each record gives: CDR3 length, D gene, J gene, V gene, clone size, CDR3 protein, CDR3 DNA. A D gene is named only where the DNA matches it firmly. The size of a clone is reported for some rows only, either as once, few or many, or as a class for expanded clones.

length: 14
D: NA
J: TRBJ2-5
V: TRBV28
size: NA
CDR3: CASTPNLPGETQYF
DNA: TGTGCCAGCACCCCCAATTTACCTGGGGAGACCCAGTACTTC

length: 14
D: NA
J: TRBJ2-1
V: TRBV10-3
size: NA
CDR3: CAISARKAYNEQFF
DNA: TGTGCCATCAGTGCGCGAAAGGCCTACAATGAGCAGTTCTTC

length: 16
D: TRBD2
J: TRBJ2-1
V: TRBV6-6
size: NA
CDR3: CASRLAGAYSYNEQFF
DNA: TGTGCCAGCAGACTAGCGGGGGCTTATTCCTACAATGAGCAGTTCTTC

length: 14
D: NA
J: TRBJ1-5
V: TRBV29-1
size: NA
CDR3: CSAIFRDSNQPQHF
DNA: TGCAGCGCTATATTCAGGGATAGCAATCAGCCCCAGCATTTT

length: 14
D: NA
J: TRBJ1-3
V: TRBV19
size: NA
CDR3: CASSRPSFGNTIYF
DNA: TGTGCCAGTAGTCGTCCGTCTTTTGGAAACACCATATATTTT

length: 17
D: NA
J: TRBJ2-2
V: TRBV10-2
size: once
CDR3: CASKRGRRNVGTGELFF
DNA: TGCGCCAGCAAACGTGGACGGAGGAACGTAGGCACCGGGGAGCTGTTTTTT

length: 15
D: NA
J: TRBJ1-1
V: TRBV25-1
size: NA
CDR3: CASSVPGRADTEAFF
DNA: TGTGCCAGCAGTGTCCCCGGTCGGGCGGACACTGAAGCTTTCTTT

length: 14
D: NA
J: TRBJ1-5
V: TRBV5-8
size: NA
CDR3: CASSLGEGRQPQHF
DNA: TGTGCCAGCAGCTTGGGAGAAGGGCGCCAGCCCCAGCATTTT

length: 15
D: TRBD1
J: TRBJ1-1
V: TRBV7-9
size: NA
CDR3: CASSQDRGLDTEAFF
DNA: TGTGCCAGCAGCCAGGACAGGGGGCTTGACACTGAAGCTTTCTTT

length: 15
D: TRBD1
J: TRBJ1-1
V: TRBV30
size: NA
CDR3: CAWSGKGAWMFEAFF
DNA: TGTGCCTGGAGTGGAAAGGGGGCATGGATGTTTGAAGCTTTCTTT

length: 13
D: NA
J: TRBJ2-5
V: TRBV14
size: NA
CDR3: CASSRGPGETQYF
DNA: TGTGCCAGCAGCCGAGGGCCGGGTGAGACCCAGTACTTC

length: 16
D: TRBD1
J: TRBJ1-5
V: TRBV6-5
size: few
CDR3: CASSSMDRGRGQPQHF
DNA: TGTGCCAGCAGTTCCATGGACAGGGGCAGGGGTCAGCCCCAGCATTTT

length: 15
D: NA
J: TRBJ2-1
V: TRBV27
size: NA
CDR3: CASSPFGQTSNEQFF
DNA: TGTGCCAGCAGCCCATTTGGGCAGACATCCAATGAGCAGTTCTTC

length: 13
D: NA
J: TRBJ2-2
V: TRBV7-2
size: NA
CDR3: CASTPPFTGELFF
DNA: TGTGCCAGCACCCCCCCTTTCACCGGGGAGCTGTTTTTT

length: 14
D: TRBD2
J: TRBJ2-7
V: TRBV4-1
size: NA
CDR3: CASSASGGPYEQYF
DNA: TGCGCCAGCAGCGCCTCGGGGGGGCCCTACGAGCAGTACTTC

length: 15
D: NA
J: TRBJ2-5
V: TRBV7-6
size: NA
CDR3: CASSLEEGAQETQYF
DNA: TGTGCCAGCAGCTTAGAGGAGGGAGCCCAAGAGACCCAGTACTTC

length: 13
D: NA
J: TRBJ1-3
V: TRBV29-1
size: NA
CDR3: CSATPGSGNTIYF
DNA: TGCAGCGCCACCCCAGGCTCTGGAAACACCATATATTTT

length: 13
D: NA
J: TRBJ2-1
V: TRBV2
size: few
CDR3: CADGTQPGHEQFF
DNA: TGTGCCGATGGGACCCAACCTGGACATGAGCAGTTCTTC

length: 13
D: NA
J: TRBJ1-2
V: TRBV5-4
size: NA
CDR3: CASSLDERYGYTF
DNA: TGTGCCAGCAGCTTGGACGAACGCTATGGCTACACCTTC

length: 14
D: NA
J: TRBJ1-5
V: TRBV2
size: NA
CDR3: CASSEGARNQPQHF
DNA: TGTGCCAGCAGTGAGGGGGCGCGGAATCAGCCCCAGCATTTT

length: 15
D: TRBD2
J: TRBJ2-1
V: TRBV11-3
size: NA
CDR3: CASSPLAGGNNEQFF
DNA: TGTGCCAGCAGCCCCCTAGCGGGAGGGAACAATGAGCAGTTCTTC

length: 15
D: TRBD1
J: TRBJ1-2
V: TRBV7-9
size: once
CDR3: CASSSYRGQNYGYTF
DNA: TGTGCCAGCAGCTCCTACAGGGGGCAAAACTATGGCTACACCTTC

length: 15
D: NA
J: TRBJ2-5
V: TRBV4-3
size: few
CDR3: CASSQELRLRGAQYF
DNA: TGCGCCAGCAGCCAAGAACTCAGGCTACGAGGAGCCCAGTACTTC

length: 16
D: TRBD1
J: TRBJ1-5
V: TRBV16
size: NA
CDR3: CASSRHSGGRSQPQHF
DNA: TGTGCCAGCAGCCGCCACTCAGGGGGTCGTAGTCAGCCCCAGCATTTT

length: 14
D: NA
J: TRBJ2-1
V: TRBV18
size: NA
CDR3: CASSPTESYNEQFF
DNA: TGTGCCAGCTCACCGACGGAATCCTACAATGAGCAGTTCTTC

length: 15
D: NA
J: TRBJ1-1
V: TRBV4-3
size: NA
CDR3: CASSQSRGGRTEAFF
DNA: TGCGCCAGCAGCCAATCAAGAGGGGGTCGCACTGAAGCTTTCTTT

length: 14
D: TRBD2
J: TRBJ2-7
V: TRBV30
size: few
CDR3: CAGTSGSSSYEQYF
DNA: TGTGCCGGGACTAGCGGGTCAAGCTCCTACGAGCAGTACTTC

length: 14
D: NA
J: TRBJ1-2
V: TRBV28
size: once
CDR3: CASLGQGSMWGYTF
DNA: TGTGCCAGCCTGGGGCAGGGTAGCATGTGGGGCTACACCTTC

length: 13
D: TRBD1
J: TRBJ1-3
V: TRBV18
size: NA
CDR3: CASSSGQGDTIYF
DNA: TGTGCCAGCTCATCCGGACAGGGAGACACCATATATTTT

length: 14
D: NA
J: TRBJ2-5
V: TRBV7-9
size: NA
CDR3: CASSLPVVGETQYF
DNA: TGTGCCAGCAGCTTGCCGGTAGTGGGGGAGACCCAGTACTTC

length: 15
D: NA
J: TRBJ2-1
V: TRBV19
size: NA
CDR3: CASSMMRGIYNEQFF
DNA: TGTGCCAGTAGTATGATGAGGGGGATCTACAATGAGCAGTTCTTC

length: 18
D: TRBD2
J: TRBJ2-1
V: TRBV7-2
size: NA
CDR3: CASSPFRSRAGANNEQFF
DNA: TGTGCCAGCAGCCCCTTCCGGAGTAGGGCGGGAGCGAACAATGAGCAGTTCTTC

length: 13
D: NA
J: TRBJ1-4
V: TRBV2
size: NA
CDR3: CASKLREGEKLFF
DNA: TGTGCCAGCAAGTTGAGGGAGGGGGAAAAACTGTTTTTT

length: 16
D: TRBD1
J: TRBJ2-2
V: TRBV11-3
size: NA
CDR3: CASSGRTGVNTGELFF
DNA: TGTGCCAGCAGCGGACGGACAGGGGTGAACACCGGGGAGCTGTTTTTT

length: 18
D: TRBD1
J: TRBJ1-6
V: TRBV9
size: NA
CDR3: CASSVAGGAGDTGRALHF
DNA: TGTGCCAGCAGCGTAGCAGGGGGGGCTGGGGACACTGGTAGAGCCCTCCACTTT

length: 14
D: NA
J: TRBJ2-3
V: TRBV7-2
size: few
CDR3: CASSFNRVGDTQYF
DNA: TGTGCCAGCAGCTTTAATCGGGTAGGAGATACGCAGTATTTT

length: 20
D: NA
J: TRBJ1-4
V: TRBV4-1
size: NA
CDR3: CASSQDGGSSLGYLSEKLFF
DNA: TGCGCCAGCAGCCAAGATGGGGGATCCTCACTCGGGTATCTCTCAGAAAAACTGTTTTTT

length: 18
D: TRBD1
J: TRBJ2-2
V: TRBV15
size: few
CDR3: CATSRGPGQGANTGELFF
DNA: TGTGCCACCAGCAGAGGCCCGGGACAGGGGGCAAACACCGGGGAGCTGTTTTTT

length: 16
D: NA
J: TRBJ1-5
V: TRBV4-1
size: NA
CDR3: CASSQVAGLGNQPQHF
DNA: TGCGCCAGCAGCCAAGTTGCGGGATTGGGCAATCAGCCCCAGCATTTT

length: 16
D: TRBD2
J: TRBJ2-1
V: TRBV4-1
size: NA
CDR3: CASSPGLAAIYNEQFF
DNA: TGCGCCAGCAGCCCCGGACTAGCGGCGATTTACAATGAGCAGTTCTTC